One and the same sample provided the 12 T cell receptor beta chains below, sequenced in a study of blood T cells in healthy people across ages. Together with a sample-barcoded 5' primer, a J-beta primer mix was included in a second PCR lasting about 6 to 12 cycles. TCRdb used MiXCR to reprocess the 5' RACE reads, holding one entry per CDR3 protein. The sample lists about 730,000 distinct CDR3 sequences, 40% to 45% seen once, with 20% to 25% in the top ten. Sequenced input: blood. All receptors derive from a woman aged 55-69 years in good health.

The chain employs TRBV5-4 and TRBJ2-1; 8 bases are shared with TRBD1. The end of the DNA is better explained by TRBJ2-7, so the J call may be wrong. Germline V gene data show CDR1 as SGHNT and CDR2 as YYREEE (reference sequence). This CDR3 has 15 amino acids. This CDR3 reads CASSPGQVSYNEQYF. In DNA form, the CDR3 reads TGTGCCAGCAGCCCGGGACAGGTGTCCTACAATGAGCAGTACTTC.

This chain connects TRBV5-1 to TRBJ2-3; TRBD1 agrees at 7 bases. This CDR3 is 15 amino acids long. Germline V lookup: CDR1 SGHRS, CDR2 YFSETQ. Unmatched junction bases numbered 7, after V lost 4 bases and J lost 2 bases. DNA for the CDR3: TGCGCCAGCAGCAACGACAGGGACCACACAGATACGCAGTATTTT. Translating it yields CASSNDRDHTDTQYF.

This clonotype has a handful of counts. The chain recombines TRBV7-2 with TRBJ2-5; 10 positions match TRBD2. This CDR3 has 17 amino acids. J lost 6 bases, V lost 2 bases, and 12 bases had no gene match. CDR1 SGHTA and CDR2 FQGNSA come from the germline V gene. This CDR3 is CASSLLSLGLAVQTQYF. CDR3 nucleotides: TGTGCCAGCAGCTTACTGTCCCTCGGACTAGCGGTTCAGACCCAGTACTTC.

The CDR3 DNA reads TGTGCCAGCAGCTTGGGGACAGGGTGGTCTGCCCCAAGCTCCTACAATGAGCAGTTCTTC. It translates to CASSLGTGWSAPSSYNEQFF. The gene calls are TRBV7-2 and TRBJ2-1, with 9 bases fitting TRBD1. Germline CDR1 is SGHTA and CDR2 is FQGNSA. J lost 0 bases, V lost 3 bases, and 15 bases had no gene match. The CDR3 length is 20 residues.

The rearrangement joins TRBV20-1 to TRBJ2-3; D is possibly TRBD2 (7 bases). Deletions cut 8 bases from V and 1 base from J, with 13 bases between. The CDR3 is 13 residues long. CDR1 and CDR2 from the germline V gene are DFQATT and SNEGSKA (reference sequence). This CDR3 reads CSLGGAGTDTQYF. Here the CDR3 DNA reads TGCAGTCTGGGGGGGGCAGGCACAGATACGCAGTATTTT.

This sequence joins TRBV3-1 and TRBJ2-7; a possible D gene is TRBD2 (5 bases). CDR1 LGHDT and CDR2 YNNKEL come from the germline V gene (reference sequence). The length of the CDR3 is 14 residues. The V end was cut by 2 bases, the J end by 2 bases, with 10 bases between. The CDR3 nucleotides are TGTGCCAGCAGCCAACCGGGGTACACCTACGAGCAGTACTTC. Encoded protein: CASSQPGYTYEQYF.

The chain has TRBV7-3 and TRBJ2-5, with TRBD1 as a possible D gene (6 bases). Trimming stripped 4 bases from V and 3 bases from J, with 9 bases between. The germline V gene has CDR1 SGHTA and CDR2 FQGTGA. The CDR3 extends over 13 amino acids. For the CDR3, the DNA is TGTGCCAGCAGCTACAGGGTGGAAGAGACCCAGTACTTC. Amino acid sequence: CASSYRVEETQYF.

The J gene is TRBJ1-2, the V gene TRBV7-9; D gene ambiguous. The CDR3 length is 14 residues. Trimming took off 5 bases at V and 4 bases at J, with 14 bases between the two ends. Germline CDR1 is SEHNR and CDR2 is FQNEAQ (reference sequence). The CDR3 nucleotides read TGTGCCAGCAGCCCAGACATCATCGCCTATGGCTACACCTTC. Its translation is CASSPDIIAYGYTF.

The chain uses TRBV6-6 and TRBJ2-7, with D perhaps given as TRBD1 or TRBD2 (5 bases each). Germline CDR1 MNHNY, CDR2 SVGAGI (reference sequence). V was cut by 5 bases and J by 2 bases, with 13 bases left in between. This CDR3 comprises 14 residues. CDR3 in amino acids: CASSRTSDTYEQYF. In DNA, the CDR3 is TGTGCCAGCAGTCGGACTTCGGACACCTACGAGCAGTACTTC.

The rearrangement links TRBV29-1 to TRBJ2-5, with TRBD2 matching over 12 bases. This CDR3 contains 13 residues. Germline V CDR1 and CDR2: SQVTM, ANQGSEA. The V and J ends lost 6 bases and 5 bases, in that order; junction bases with no gene match: 4. The CDR3 nucleotides are TGCAGCGTGCGGACTAGCGGGATGGAGACCCAGTACTTC. Translated: CSVRTSGMETQYF.

Points on this clonotype: With a much larger clone just one base away, this may be a read error. V usage is TRBV5-1 and J usage is TRBJ2-1; TRBD2 aligns across 11 bases. The CDR3 runs to 16 residues. Per the germline V gene, CDR1 is SGHRS and CDR2 is YFSETQ. Unmatched junction bases numbered 12, after V lost 3 bases and J lost 10 bases. CDR3 bases: TGCGCCAGCAGCTCCGGACTAGCGGGCAAAACCTACGAGCAGTTCTTC. Protein product: CASSSGLAGKTYEQFF.

This clonotype has ten or more counts. A much larger clone differs from this one at a single base, so this may be a read error. This rearrangement joins TRBV4-3 to TRBJ2-5; 10 nucleotides align to TRBD2. The CDR3 contains 16 residues. Germline V lookup: CDR1 LGHNA, CDR2 YSLEER. V trimming: 0 bases; J trimming: 11 bases; junction bases outside the gene matches: 12. In DNA form, the CDR3 reads TGCGCCAGCAGCCAAGAAGGGTCGCTAGCGGGAGTCAAGCAGTACTTC. Translation: CASSQEGSLAGVKQYF.